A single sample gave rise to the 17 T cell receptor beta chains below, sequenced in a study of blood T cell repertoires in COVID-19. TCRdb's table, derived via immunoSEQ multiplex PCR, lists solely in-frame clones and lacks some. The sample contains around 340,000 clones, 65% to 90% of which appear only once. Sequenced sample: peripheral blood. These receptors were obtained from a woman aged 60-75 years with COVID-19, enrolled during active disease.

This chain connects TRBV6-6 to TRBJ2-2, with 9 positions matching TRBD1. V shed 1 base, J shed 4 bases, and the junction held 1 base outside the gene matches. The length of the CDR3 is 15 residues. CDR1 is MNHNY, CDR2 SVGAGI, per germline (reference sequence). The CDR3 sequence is CASSYLDRGTGELFF. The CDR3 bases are TGTGCCAGCAGTTACTTGGACAGGGGCACCGGGGAGCTGTTTTTT.

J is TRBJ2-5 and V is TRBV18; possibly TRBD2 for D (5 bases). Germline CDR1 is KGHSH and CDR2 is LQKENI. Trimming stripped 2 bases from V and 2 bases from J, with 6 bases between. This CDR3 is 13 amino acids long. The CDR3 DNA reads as TGTGCCAGCTCACCAGGGGAGCAAGAGACCCAGTACTTC. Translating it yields CASSPGEQETQYF.

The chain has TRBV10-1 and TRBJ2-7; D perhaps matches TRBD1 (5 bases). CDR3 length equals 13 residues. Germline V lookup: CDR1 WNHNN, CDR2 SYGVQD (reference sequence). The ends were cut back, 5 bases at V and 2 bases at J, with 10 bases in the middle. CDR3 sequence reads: CASSRRTTYEQYF. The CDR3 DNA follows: TGCGCCAGCAGTAGAAGGACAACCTACGAGCAGTACTTC.

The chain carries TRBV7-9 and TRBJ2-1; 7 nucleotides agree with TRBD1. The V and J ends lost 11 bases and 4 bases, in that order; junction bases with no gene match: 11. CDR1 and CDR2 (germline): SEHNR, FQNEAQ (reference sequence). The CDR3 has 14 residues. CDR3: CAGAITGVYNEQFF. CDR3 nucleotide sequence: TGTGCCGGAGCTATAACAGGGGTATACAATGAGCAGTTCTTC.

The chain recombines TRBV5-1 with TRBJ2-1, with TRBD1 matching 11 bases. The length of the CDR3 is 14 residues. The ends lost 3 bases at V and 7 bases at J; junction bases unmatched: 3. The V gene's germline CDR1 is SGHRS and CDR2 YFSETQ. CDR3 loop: CASSSGTGGNEQFF. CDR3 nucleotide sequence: TGCGCCAGCAGCTCGGGGACAGGGGGTAATGAGCAGTTCTTC.

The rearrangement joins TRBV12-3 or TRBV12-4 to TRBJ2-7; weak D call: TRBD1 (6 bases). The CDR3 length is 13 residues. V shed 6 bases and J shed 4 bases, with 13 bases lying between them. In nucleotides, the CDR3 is TGTGCCAGCAGCTACGGACAGCTTTACGAGCAGTACTTC. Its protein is CASSYGQLYEQYF.

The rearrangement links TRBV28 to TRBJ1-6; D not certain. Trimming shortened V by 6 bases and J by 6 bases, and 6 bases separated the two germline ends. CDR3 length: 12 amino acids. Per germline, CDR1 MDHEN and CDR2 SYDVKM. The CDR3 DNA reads TGTGCCAGCAGACAAATTAATTCACCCCTCCACTTT. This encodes CASRQINSPLHF.

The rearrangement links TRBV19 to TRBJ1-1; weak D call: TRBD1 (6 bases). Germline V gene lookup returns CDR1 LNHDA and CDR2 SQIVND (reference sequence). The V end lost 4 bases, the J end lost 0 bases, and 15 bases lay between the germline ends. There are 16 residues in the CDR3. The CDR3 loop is CASSTITGTVNTEAFF. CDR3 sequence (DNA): TGTGCCAGTAGTACGATAACAGGGACGGTGAACACTGAAGCTTTCTTT.

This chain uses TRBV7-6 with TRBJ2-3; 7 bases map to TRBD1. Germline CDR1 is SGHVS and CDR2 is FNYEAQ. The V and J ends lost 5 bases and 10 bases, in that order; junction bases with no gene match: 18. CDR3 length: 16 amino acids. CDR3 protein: CASSVTAGQDLRPQYF. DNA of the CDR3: TGTGCCAGCAGCGTAACGGCCGGACAGGACCTTCGGCCGCAGTATTTT.

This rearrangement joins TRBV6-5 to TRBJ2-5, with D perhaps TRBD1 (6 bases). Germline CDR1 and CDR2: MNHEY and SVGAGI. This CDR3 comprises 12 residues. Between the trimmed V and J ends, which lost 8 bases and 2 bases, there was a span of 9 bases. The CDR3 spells CASRGQQETQYF. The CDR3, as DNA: TGTGCCAGCCGCGGACAGCAAGAGACCCAGTACTTC.

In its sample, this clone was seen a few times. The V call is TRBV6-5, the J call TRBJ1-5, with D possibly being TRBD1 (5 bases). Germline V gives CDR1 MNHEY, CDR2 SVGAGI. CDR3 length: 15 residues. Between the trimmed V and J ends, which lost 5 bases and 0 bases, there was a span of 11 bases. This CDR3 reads CASSPRGYSNQPQHF. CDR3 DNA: TGTGCCAGCAGTCCGCGGGGGTATAGCAATCAGCCCCAGCATTTT.

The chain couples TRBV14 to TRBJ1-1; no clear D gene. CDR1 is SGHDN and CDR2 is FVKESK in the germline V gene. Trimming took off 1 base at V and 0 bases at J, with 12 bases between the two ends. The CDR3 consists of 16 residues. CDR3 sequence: CASSQGKRRMNTEAFF. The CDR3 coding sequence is TGTGCCAGCAGCCAAGGAAAAAGGAGGATGAACACTGAAGCTTTCTTT.

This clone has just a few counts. The CDR3 DNA reads TGCGCCAGCAGCCACCGGGGGGAGGGTGAAGCTTTCTTT. This encodes CASSHRGEGEAFF. This sequence joins TRBV5-1 and TRBJ1-1; tentatively, D is TRBD1 (5 bases). CDR3 length: 13 residues. V was pared by 4 bases and J by 7 bases, with 14 bases between. Germline V gene sequence: CDR1 SGHRS, CDR2 YFSETQ. Supplemented by reference TRBV5-1 and TRBJ1-1, the full variable domain reads KAGVTQTPRYLIKTRGQQVTLSCSPISGHRSVSWYQQTPGQGLQFLFEYFSETQRNKGNFPGRFSGRQFSNSRSEMNVSTLELGDSALYLCASSHRGEGEAFFGQGTRLTVV.

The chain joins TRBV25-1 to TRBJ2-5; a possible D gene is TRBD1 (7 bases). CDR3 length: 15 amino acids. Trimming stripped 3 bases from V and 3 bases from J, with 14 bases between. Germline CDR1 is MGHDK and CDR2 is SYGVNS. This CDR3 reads CASSDAGQREETQYF. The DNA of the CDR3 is TGTGCCAGCAGTGATGCGGGACAGAGGGAAGAGACCCAGTACTTC.

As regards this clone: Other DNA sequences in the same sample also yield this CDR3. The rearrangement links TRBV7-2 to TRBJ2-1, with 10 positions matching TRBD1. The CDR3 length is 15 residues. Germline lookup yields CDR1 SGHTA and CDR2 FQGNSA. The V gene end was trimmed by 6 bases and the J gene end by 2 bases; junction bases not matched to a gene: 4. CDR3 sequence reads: CASSSGQGAYNEQFF. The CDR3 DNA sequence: TGTGCCAGCAGTTCCGGACAGGGGGCCTACAATGAGCAGTTCTTC.

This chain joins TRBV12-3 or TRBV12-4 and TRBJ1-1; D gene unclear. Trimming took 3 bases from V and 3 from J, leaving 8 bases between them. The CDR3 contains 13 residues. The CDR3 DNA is TGTGCCAGCAGTTTGGAGTTAGACACTGAAGCTTTCTTT. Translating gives CASSLELDTEAFF.

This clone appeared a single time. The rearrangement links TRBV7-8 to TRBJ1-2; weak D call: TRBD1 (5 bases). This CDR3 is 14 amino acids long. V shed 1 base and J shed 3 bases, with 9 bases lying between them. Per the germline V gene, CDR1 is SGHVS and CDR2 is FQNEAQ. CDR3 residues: CASSLGTSYYGYTF. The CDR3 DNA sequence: TGTGCCAGCAGCTTAGGGACAAGCTACTATGGCTACACCTTC.